This T cell receptor (beta chain) derives from a study of T cells in women clearing cervical HPV infection (dated 2018 in TCRdb). Regarding the research as a whole: The cases were 25 to 30 women with histologically confirmed HPV16-related CIN3 or worse, and 2 of those women had invasive cancers. The 20 to 25 controls were women who cleared a single incident HPV16 infection within 12 months without developing precancer or cancer. Case blood was taken at the visit when the lesion was first identified, whereas control blood was taken when infection was no longer detected. For cases, the median interval between lesion detection and blood sampling was more than 130 days, with an interquartile range of roughly 85 to 210 days. Since only a few of the women had HLA typing available, the possibility that HLA type was acting as a confounder could not be ruled out. An exploratory proof-of-principle case-control study, nested within the Guanacaste HPV Natural History Study in Costa Rica, was conducted to compare TCR repertoires across cervical HPV16 outcomes. Cases were matched to controls by age within five years and by the year the sample was collected. Median age was about 30 years in cases versus around 40 in controls, and baseline characteristics did not differ significantly. In the parent cohort, 10,049 women aged 18 or older were enrolled in Guanacaste, Costa Rica, during about 1993 to 1995 and then followed for less than 8 years. As quality controls, five blinded duplicates were added to each group, bringing the total to roughly 60 samples made up of approximately 50 participants and approximately ten replicates.

The CDR3, from cysteine to phenylalanine, totals 14 residues. Part of the CDR3 DNA is given, 33 bases translated from base 1. Per the germline V gene (reference sequence), SSHAT is the CDR1 and FNYEAQ is the CDR2. V lost 5 bases and J lost 6 bases; the stretch between them is 13 bases long. Here is what the overall study found, with its caveats: Random forest classifiers that combined richness and V gene abundances separated cases from controls with an estimated AUC of 0.8 to 0.85. Because T-cell numbers per sample were unknown, differences in richness could reflect varying T-cell content rather than repertoire biology. Cases had lower TRBV6-7 relative abundance than controls (approximately 0.11% versus 0.16%; Bonferroni P = 0.0008). CIN3+ cases had significantly higher TCR repertoire richness than controls across sequencing depths, but evenness did not differ between the groups. The cross-sectional design could not show whether associations preceded infection or resulted from it; effector/memory subsets and HPV-specific T cells were not isolated.

The immunoSEQ assay used multiplex PCR to amplify TCR beta CDR3 regions from an average of approximately 1,100 ng of genomic DNA per sample. Primer bias was corrected in the assay by using a complete synthetic TCR repertoire to establish an amplification baseline. Amplicons were sequenced on the Illumina platform. On the study's bioinformatics: Sequence errors were corrected by clustering with frequency ratios and a modified nearest-neighbor algorithm, and the sequences were then analyzed in the immunoSEQ Analyzer using IMGT gene definitions. TCR richness and evenness were averaged over 20 rarefaction repeats at each rarefaction depth, excluding samples with fewer sequences than the depth. Wilcoxon rank sum tests with FDR correction were used to compare V, D and J gene relative abundances between the groups. For the blinded duplicates, the intraclass correlation was 95% to 96% for TCR richness and averaged about 75% across roughly 69 gene segments. The table was pulled from immuneACCESS by TCRdb, which kept in-frame rearrangements only. Such tables lose some clones; where checked, under half of the loss comes from unresolved V genes, and the rest has no known cause. Clonal size and the V and J genes are those of that table, whereas D and trimming came from the DNA. This sample's table contains roughly 34,000 clones. Less than 9.5% of the sample belongs to the ten largest clones.

A word on this clone: What antigen it recognizes has not been identified. The read ends 3 residues shy of where the CDR3 ends; the end is completed using the germline J gene.

Every participant had a single incident cervical HPV16 infection, and women with prevalent HPV16 infections were excluded. Cervical HPV DNA was detected with MY09/MY11 PCR, and genotyping was done with dot-blot hybridization. Approximately 16 mL of heparinized blood were centrifuged, and the buffy coat was aliquoted, frozen at -30°C, then stored at -80°C. QIAGEN kits were used to extract genomic DNA from buffy coat specimens. The sequence came from a woman between 18 and 75 years old with a cervical HPV16 infection that either progressed to CIN3+ or cleared (not recorded which). Sequencing was performed on blood buffy coat. The rearrangement joined TRBV7-7 to TRBJ2-2; no D segment can be confidently identified. The CDR3 bases that were read are TGTGCCAGCAGCCGTTCAATGGCCGCCGGGGAG. Its protein is CASSRSMAAGE. The CDR3 as a whole reads CASSRSMAAGELFF.